This TCR beta chain is from a study of OX40 agonist ivuxolimab in advanced cancers. Looked up from germline, CDR1 is LNHDA and CDR2 is SQIVND (reference sequence). V lost 3 bases, J lost 3 bases, and 9 bases lay in between. The CDR3 sequence is 13 residues long. Study results and caveats: Relative to CD4+ cells, CD8+ T cells on average had more expanded clones.

Notes on this clone: Its antigen is currently unknown.

The method was immunoSEQ multiplex PCR; TCRdb's version includes in-frame clones alone and lacks a portion of them. The sample has tens of thousands of clones, 89% seen once; the top ten hold around 0.18%. This specimen was CD4+ or CD8+ T cells sorted from blood, taken in a trial of the OX40 agonist ivuxolimab. The sequence was obtained from an adult with an advanced solid tumor such as melanoma, head and neck, liver or kidney cancer. The V and J genes are TRBV19 and TRBJ2-7; D is possibly TRBD1 (6 bases). CDR3 sequence (DNA): TGTGCCAGTAGTATGGGGGCCAACTACGAGCAGTACTTC. As protein: CASSMGANYEQYF.